This T cell receptor beta chain was documented in a study of blood T cell repertoires in COVID-19 (dated by TCRdb to 2020 to 2022). Regarding the research as a whole: Samples from collaborators originated in the United States, Italy and Spain and spanned both the acute and convalescent phases of COVID-19. The material from the prospective study consisted of cDNA or gDNA derived from T cells, B-cell-depleted T cells, or PBMCs. The dataset comprised deeply sampled blood TCRbeta repertoires from subjects exposed to, actively infected with, or recovered from COVID-19. The repertoires were released in a freely available public database meant as a resource for research on the immune response to SARS-CoV-2. The samples were drawn from the first 160 participants of the ongoing ImmuneRACE study and from over 950 subjects provided by 6 global collaborators. The sample metadata nearly always contained a de-identified subject ID, COVID-19 status, age in years and sex. Where HLA class I and class II types were available, the types were taken from metadata supplied by the sample provider, not from assay-based typing. What the authors observed across the whole study: How much clinical and demographic metadata was included differed by source and by participant, and the metadata was provided uncurated.

Participants in the prospective study were enrolled through a virtual design, were aged about 18 to 90 years, and lived in 20 to 30 United States geographic areas. To assign participants to cohorts, the prospective study relied on clinical history that participants themselves reported in a screening survey and a study questionnaire. Mobile phlebotomists in the prospective study collected whole blood, serum and a nasopharyngeal or oropharyngeal swab from every participant. Participants in the prospective study had the option to provide additional blood draws and questionnaires over a roughly two-month period. Blood samples from the prospective study were shipped frozen or at room temperature prior to DNA extraction. CDR1 and CDR2 (SGHNT, YENEEA) derive from the germline V gene. Measured from the cysteine to the phenylalanine, the CDR3 is 15 residues long. Just the 45-base CDR3 DNA is kept, in frame starting at base 1. The trim is 1 base for V and 2 bases for J, with a gap of 10 bases between the germline ends.

TCRbeta CDR3 regions were amplified from genomic DNA using the immunoSEQ Assay, a bias-controlled multiplex PCR. The paper's data handling went like this. Within the assay, amplification of reference gene primers was used to estimate how many nucleated cells each sample contained. To quantify the absolute abundance of each unique TCRbeta CDR3 rearrangement, sequence reads were collapsed and filtered. Productive Simpson clonality was computed per sample as the square root of Simpson's diversity index over productive rearrangements. Imported from immuneACCESS, the table was reduced by TCRdb to in-frame sequences with V and J called. These copies leave out some clones; in studies compared against another copy, an unresolved V gene accounts for under half, and the cause of the remainder is not known. Clone size and V and J calls were adopted from that table, with D and trimming inferred from the DNA. This sample is represented by about 210,000 clones; 80% to 85% of them were singletons. More than 8.5% of the sample comes from the top ten.

Worth noting for this clone: Its antigen specificity is not known. The record has no base qualities; no much larger clone is one base away.

The sequence came from a woman aged 45-65 years with acute COVID-19. The chain is encoded by TRBV11-3 joined to TRBJ2-3; TRBD1 is possibly the D segment (6 matching bases). Specimen: PBMCs or T cells enriched from blood (not recorded which). In nucleotide form, the sequence is TGTGCCAGCAGCTTAGGGGGGCCCAACACAGATACGCAGTATTTT. Its protein product is CASSLGGPNTDTQYF.